Presented here are 17 T cell receptor beta chains from one specimen sequenced in a study of cytomegalovirus exposure and HLA in healthy donors. The PCR was carried out with 60 Vbeta primers and 13 Jbeta primers. The data were produced by immunoSEQ multiplex PCR, yet TCRdb's version contains in-frame clones alone and is incomplete. The sample yields more than 100,000 clones, about two thirds seen once. The source material was PBMCs. These receptors came from a woman between 35 and 50 years old in good health and CMV-seropositive.

The chain uses TRBV4-3 and TRBJ2-3; 7 bases fit TRBD1. CDR1 and CDR2 (germline): LGHNA, YSLEER. The V and J ends lost 0 bases and 0 bases, in that order; junction bases with no gene match: 3. This CDR3 is built from 16 residues. For the CDR3, the DNA is TGCGCCAGCAGCCAAGAGGGACAGATGAGCACAGATACGCAGTATTTT. This sequence encodes CASSQEGQMSTDTQYF.

Remarks on this clone: A read error may produce the germline difference seen at one junction end. The V gene is TRBV10-3, the J gene TRBJ1-2; no firm D call. The germline CDR1 and CDR2 sequences are ENHRY and SYGVKD. This CDR3 contains 14 residues. CDR3 DNA: TGTGCCCTCAGACCTGAGGTTCCGGGGAATGGCTACACCTTC. It is translated as CALRPEVPGNGYTF.

This clone occurred once. V is TRBV18 and J is TRBJ1-2; unclear D gene. The ends were cut back, 1 base at V and 3 bases at J, with 15 bases in the middle. Looked up from germline, CDR1 is KGHSH and CDR2 is LQKENI. This CDR3 is 16 amino acids long. In DNA form, the CDR3 reads TGTGCCAGCTCACCACTCTCGACACCTGAACACTATGGCTACACCTTC. It encodes CASSPLSTPEHYGYTF.

J is TRBJ2-6 and V is TRBV27; 8 bases align to TRBD1. V lost 3 bases, J lost 0 bases, and 7 bases stayed unmatched. Germline values: CDR1 MNHEY, CDR2 SMNVEV (reference sequence). The CDR3 spans 18 residues. The CDR3 is CASSLTGAEYSGANVLTF. The CDR3 DNA reads as TGTGCCAGCAGTTTGACAGGGGCAGAGTACTCTGGGGCCAACGTCCTGACTTTC.

The gene calls are TRBV15 and TRBJ2-7, with D hard to call. The CDR3 contains 15 residues. Germline V gene lookup returns CDR1 LNHNV and CDR2 YYDKDF (reference sequence). The V end was cut by 0 bases, the J end by 1 base, with 10 bases between. CDR3 coding DNA: TGTGCCACCAGCAGAGAGATCCAGGCATCCTACGAGCAGTACTTC. It codes for CATSREIQASYEQYF.

V usage is TRBV7-8 and J usage is TRBJ1-1; 7 bases align to TRBD1. Germline CDR1 SGHVS, CDR2 FQNEAQ. The CDR3 is 14 residues long. J was trimmed by 10 bases and V by 5 bases; bases with no gene match: 13. The CDR3 DNA follows: TGTGCCAGCAGCCTCGAACAGGGGAATCAGGGAGCTTTCTTT. Protein: CASSLEQGNQGAFF.

V usage is TRBV19 and J usage is TRBJ2-5; 8 nucleotides align to TRBD1. J lost 1 base, V lost 5 bases, and 9 bases had no gene match. The germline V gene has CDR1 LNHDA and CDR2 SQIVND (reference sequence). This CDR3 has 16 amino acids. This CDR3 is CASSRTTGALQETQYF. The CDR3 DNA is TGTGCCAGTAGTCGAACGACAGGGGCCCTCCAAGAGACCCAGTACTTC. Full variable domain (outside the CDR3, taken from reference TRBV19 and TRBJ2-5): DGGITQSPKYLFRKEGQNVTLSCEQNLNHDAMYWYRQDPGQGLRLIYYSQIVNDFQKGDIAEGYSVSREKKESFPLTVTSAQKNPTAFYLCASSRTTGALQETQYFGPGTRLLVL.

A few counts support this clone. The genes are TRBV7-8 and TRBJ2-5; 9 nucleotides align to TRBD1. The J call is in doubt because the DNA end fits TRBJ2-7 better. CDR1 SGHVS and CDR2 FQNEAQ come from the germline V gene. The CDR3 consists of 12 residues. In nucleotides, the CDR3 is TGTGCCAGCCGACAGGGGGTAGGCGAGCAGTACTTC. Amino acid sequence: CASRQGVGEQYF.

The chain couples TRBV9 to TRBJ2-5; maybe TRBD2 (7 bases). Looked up from germline, CDR1 is SGDLS and CDR2 is YYNGEE. V was clipped by 7 bases and J by 2 bases, with 12 bases between them. The CDR3 is 13 residues long. CDR3 nucleotides: TGTGCCAGCTCGCGGGGGCTTCAAGAGACCCAGTACTTC. As protein: CASSRGLQETQYF.

The chain is built from TRBV6-5 and TRBJ2-2; TRBD1 is a possible D gene (5 bases). Between the trimmed V and J ends, which lost 3 bases and 4 bases, there was a span of 15 bases. This CDR3 is 16 amino acids long. From germline, CDR1 is MNHEY and CDR2 SVGAGI. CDR3 amino acids: CASSYQLVQVTGELFF. DNA for the CDR3: TGTGCCAGCAGTTATCAATTGGTACAGGTCACCGGGGAGCTGTTTTTT.

The chain couples TRBV29-1 to TRBJ2-5, with a possible D match to TRBD1 (5 bases). CDR3 length equals 13 residues. With 6 bases removed from V and 5 bases from J, the gap between germline ends came to 16 bases. Germline-derived CDR1 and CDR2 are SQVTM and ANQGSEA. The CDR3 nucleotides read TGCAGCGTGGGGCTAGGGGCAGGGGAGACCCAGTACTTC. This sequence encodes CSVGLGAGETQYF.

The chain has TRBV5-1 and TRBJ1-4; 8 positions agree with TRBD1. Per germline, CDR1 SGHRS and CDR2 YFSETQ. The V gene end was trimmed by 0 bases and the J gene end by 3 bases; junction bases not matched to a gene: 7. The CDR3 totals 17 residues. CDR3 amino acids: CASSLDPGGSSNEKLFF. The CDR3 coding sequence is TGCGCCAGCAGCTTGGACCCAGGGGGCAGTTCTAATGAAAAACTGTTTTTT.

The rearrangement uses TRBV7-2 and TRBJ1-5; TRBD1 might be the D (5 bases). The V end was cut by 4 bases, the J end by 6 bases, with 13 bases between. CDR1 SGHTA and CDR2 FQGNSA come from the germline V gene. The CDR3 extends over 14 amino acids. CDR3 bases: TGTGCCAGCAGCTCCCAGGGCTGGGGTCAGCCCCAGCATTTT. Encoded protein: CASSSQGWGQPQHF.

The chain is built from TRBV10-3 and TRBJ2-1; 8 positions agree with TRBD2. Germline CDR1 reads ENHRY; CDR2 reads SYGVKD. This CDR3 region has 15 residues. J lost 3 bases, V lost 4 bases, and 5 bases had no gene match. The CDR3: CAISVASGSYNEQFF. DNA of the CDR3: TGTGCCATCAGTGTAGCGAGCGGGAGCTACAATGAGCAGTTCTTC.

The rearrangement links TRBV2 to TRBJ1-1, with TRBD1 matching 10 bases. Germline CDR1 and CDR2: SNHLY and FYNNEI. The CDR3 is 14 amino acids. With V trimmed by 4 bases and J by 1 base, 0 bases remained unmatched. The CDR3 is CASSGDRGNTEAFF. CDR3 sequence (DNA): TGTGCCAGCAGTGGGGACAGGGGGAACACTGAAGCTTTCTTT.

The CDR3 DNA reads TGTGCCACGTTCCTAGGGACAGTGAGCGAGCAGTACTTC. Its protein is CATFLGTVSEQYF. The rearrangement uses TRBV6-1 and TRBJ2-7, with 7 bases aligning to TRBD1. The CDR3 contains 13 residues. Germline CDR1 and CDR2: MNHNS and SASEGT. V shed 10 bases, J shed 6 bases, and the junction held 12 bases outside the gene matches.

This chain uses TRBV5-4 with TRBJ2-1; D remains ambiguous. The V and J ends lost 0 bases and 8 bases respectively, with 12 bases between them. CDR3 size: 14 residues. Per the germline V gene, CDR1 is SGHNT and CDR2 is YYREEE (reference sequence). CDR3 residues: CASSLDSQTYEQFF. The CDR3 DNA sequence: TGTGCCAGCAGCTTGGATAGTCAAACCTATGAGCAGTTCTTC.